The 3 T cell receptor beta chains given below trace back to one sample, sequenced in a study of post-analysis software for immune sequencing data. Study-level findings and limits: Five TRBV segments (TRBV5-6, TRBV5-1 and TRBV20-1 among them) occurred more frequently in patients than in controls.

These receptors have no known antigen. TCR beta libraries were prepared from cDNA with unique molecular identifiers. TCRdb ran MiXCR on the PCR reads and lists one entry per CDR3 protein. The data show approximately 350,000 distinct CDR3 sequences, 30% to 45% seen once. The material sequenced was blood. These receptors originate from a girl between 10 and 17 years old with multiple sclerosis.

The V and J genes are TRBV20-1 and TRBJ2-7; D may be TRBD1 or TRBD2 (5 bases each). The CDR3 is made up of 14 amino acids. Germline V CDR1 and CDR2: DFQATT, SNEGSKA (reference sequence). V was cut by 3 bases and J by 0 bases, with 12 bases left in between. The DNA for the CDR3 is TGCAGTGCTAGCGGGACCATGAGCTCCTACGAGCAGTACTTC. It encodes CSASGTMSSYEQYF.

This clonotype appeared a few times. The chain links TRBV12-3 or TRBV12-4 to TRBJ1-1; possible D gene TRBD1, 5 bases. The length of the CDR3 is 15 residues. V shed 6 bases and J shed 1 base, with 15 bases lying between them. The CDR3 region is CASSPSPGPNTEAFF. The CDR3 nucleotides read TGTGCCAGCAGCCCTTCGCCGGGACCGAACACTGAAGCTTTCTTT.

This rearrangement joins TRBV4-3 to TRBJ2-1; D unresolved. This CDR3 contains 16 residues. From germline, CDR1 is LGHNA and CDR2 YSLEER. The V gene lost 1 base and the J gene lost 2 bases, with 12 bases spanning the gap. CDR3 nucleotide sequence: TGCGCCAGCAGCCAAGGACGGACCCGGGCCTACAATGAGCAGTTCTTC. This translates into CASSQGRTRAYNEQFF.